The clone carrying this TCR beta chain was seen more than once but under ten times. The antigen is undetermined. cDNA synthesis used the whole RNA isolate, giving expressed TCRB sequences. Repertoires were generated with immunoSEQ multiplex PCR, while TCRdb's copy carries only in-frame clones and drops some. The table has under 450,000 clones, approximately 14% seen once; the top ten hold around 0.039%. The data derive from a study of beta chain features in type 1 diabetes. General observations from the study: Researchers report that Type 1 diabetes patients had moderately but significantly shorter TCRB CDR3s across all four CD4+ subsets. Comparison showed that naive, central memory and Treg TCRB repertoires appeared more similar among patients than among healthy donors.

The V segment lost 1 base and the J segment 1 base; nucleotides outside the gene matches: 4. Germline CDR1 is SGHTA and CDR2 is FQGNSA. The CDR3 runs to 16 residues. The genes are TRBV7-2 and TRBJ2-3; 8 bases fit TRBD2. This TCR was recovered from a man aged 25 to 40 in good health. Sample: naive CD4+ T cells from blood. The CDR3 is CASSLETSARTDTQYF. CDR3 in DNA: TGTGCCAGCAGCTTAGAGACTAGCGCCCGCACAGATACGCAGTATTTT.